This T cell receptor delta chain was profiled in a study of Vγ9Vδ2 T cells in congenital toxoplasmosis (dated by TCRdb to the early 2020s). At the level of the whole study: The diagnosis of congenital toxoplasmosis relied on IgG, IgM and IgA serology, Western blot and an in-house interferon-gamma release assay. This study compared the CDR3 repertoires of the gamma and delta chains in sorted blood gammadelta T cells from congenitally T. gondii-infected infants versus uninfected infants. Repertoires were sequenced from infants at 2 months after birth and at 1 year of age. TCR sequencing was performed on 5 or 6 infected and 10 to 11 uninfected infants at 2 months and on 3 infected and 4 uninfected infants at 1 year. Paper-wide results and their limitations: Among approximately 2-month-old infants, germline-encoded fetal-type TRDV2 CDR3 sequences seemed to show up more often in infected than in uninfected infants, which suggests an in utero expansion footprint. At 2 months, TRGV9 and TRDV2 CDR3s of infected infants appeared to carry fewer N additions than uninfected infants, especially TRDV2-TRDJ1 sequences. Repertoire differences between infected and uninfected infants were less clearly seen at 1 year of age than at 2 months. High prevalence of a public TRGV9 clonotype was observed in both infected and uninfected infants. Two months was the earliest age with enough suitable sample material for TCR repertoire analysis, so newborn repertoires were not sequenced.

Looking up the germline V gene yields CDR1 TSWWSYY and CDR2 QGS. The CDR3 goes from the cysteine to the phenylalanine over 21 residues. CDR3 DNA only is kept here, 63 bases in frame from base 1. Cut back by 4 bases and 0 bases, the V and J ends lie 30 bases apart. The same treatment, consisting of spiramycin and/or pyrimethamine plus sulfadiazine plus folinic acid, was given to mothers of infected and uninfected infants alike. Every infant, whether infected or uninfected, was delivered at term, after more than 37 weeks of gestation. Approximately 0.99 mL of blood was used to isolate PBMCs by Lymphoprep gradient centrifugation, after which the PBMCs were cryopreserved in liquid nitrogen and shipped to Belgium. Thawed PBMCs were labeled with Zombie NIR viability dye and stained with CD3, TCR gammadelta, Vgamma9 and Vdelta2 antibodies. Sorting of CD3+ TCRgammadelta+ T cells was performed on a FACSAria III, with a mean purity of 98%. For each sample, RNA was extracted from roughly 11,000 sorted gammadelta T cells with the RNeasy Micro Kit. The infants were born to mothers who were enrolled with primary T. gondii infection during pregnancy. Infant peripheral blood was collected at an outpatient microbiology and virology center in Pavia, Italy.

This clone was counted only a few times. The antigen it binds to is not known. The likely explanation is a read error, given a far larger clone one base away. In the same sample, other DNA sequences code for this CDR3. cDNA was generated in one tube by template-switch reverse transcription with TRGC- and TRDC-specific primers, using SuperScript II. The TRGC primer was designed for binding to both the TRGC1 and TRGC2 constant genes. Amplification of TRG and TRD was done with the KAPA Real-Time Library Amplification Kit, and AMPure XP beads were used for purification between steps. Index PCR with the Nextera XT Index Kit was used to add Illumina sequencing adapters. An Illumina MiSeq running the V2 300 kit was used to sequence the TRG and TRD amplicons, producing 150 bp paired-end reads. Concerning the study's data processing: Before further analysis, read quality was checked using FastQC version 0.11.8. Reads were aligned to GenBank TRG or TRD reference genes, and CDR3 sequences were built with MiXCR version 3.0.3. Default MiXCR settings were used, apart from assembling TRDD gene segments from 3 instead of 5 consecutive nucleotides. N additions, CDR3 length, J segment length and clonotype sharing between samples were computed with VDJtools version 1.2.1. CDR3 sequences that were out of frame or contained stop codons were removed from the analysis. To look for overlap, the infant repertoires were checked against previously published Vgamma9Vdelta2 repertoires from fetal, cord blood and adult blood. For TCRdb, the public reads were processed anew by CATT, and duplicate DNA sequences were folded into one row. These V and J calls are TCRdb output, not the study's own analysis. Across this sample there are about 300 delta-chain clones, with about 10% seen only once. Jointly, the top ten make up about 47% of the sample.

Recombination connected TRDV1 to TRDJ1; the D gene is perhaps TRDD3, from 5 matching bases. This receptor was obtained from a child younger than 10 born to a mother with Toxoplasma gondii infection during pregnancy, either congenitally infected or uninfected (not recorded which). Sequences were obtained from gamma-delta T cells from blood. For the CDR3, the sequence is CALGASFPIPPWKPYTDKLIF. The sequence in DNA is TGTGCTCTTGGGGCATCCTTTCCGATACCGCCATGGAAGCCTTACACCGATAAACTCATCTTT.